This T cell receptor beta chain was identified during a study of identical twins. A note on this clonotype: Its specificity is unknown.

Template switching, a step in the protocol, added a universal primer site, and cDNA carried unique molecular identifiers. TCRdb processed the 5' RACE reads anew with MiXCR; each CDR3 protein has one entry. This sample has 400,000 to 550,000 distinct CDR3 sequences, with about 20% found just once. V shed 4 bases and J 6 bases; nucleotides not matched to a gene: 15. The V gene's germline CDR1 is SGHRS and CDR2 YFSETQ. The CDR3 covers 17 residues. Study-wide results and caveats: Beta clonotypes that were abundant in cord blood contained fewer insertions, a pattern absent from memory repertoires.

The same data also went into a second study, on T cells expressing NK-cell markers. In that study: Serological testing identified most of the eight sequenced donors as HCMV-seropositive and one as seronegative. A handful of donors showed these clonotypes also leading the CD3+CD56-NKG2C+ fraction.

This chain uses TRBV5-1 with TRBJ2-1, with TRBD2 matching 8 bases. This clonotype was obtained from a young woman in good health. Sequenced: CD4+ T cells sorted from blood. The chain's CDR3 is CASSQNQPGLGANEQFF. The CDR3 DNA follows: TGCGCCAGCAGCCAAAACCAACCGGGACTAGGGGCCAATGAGCAGTTCTTC.